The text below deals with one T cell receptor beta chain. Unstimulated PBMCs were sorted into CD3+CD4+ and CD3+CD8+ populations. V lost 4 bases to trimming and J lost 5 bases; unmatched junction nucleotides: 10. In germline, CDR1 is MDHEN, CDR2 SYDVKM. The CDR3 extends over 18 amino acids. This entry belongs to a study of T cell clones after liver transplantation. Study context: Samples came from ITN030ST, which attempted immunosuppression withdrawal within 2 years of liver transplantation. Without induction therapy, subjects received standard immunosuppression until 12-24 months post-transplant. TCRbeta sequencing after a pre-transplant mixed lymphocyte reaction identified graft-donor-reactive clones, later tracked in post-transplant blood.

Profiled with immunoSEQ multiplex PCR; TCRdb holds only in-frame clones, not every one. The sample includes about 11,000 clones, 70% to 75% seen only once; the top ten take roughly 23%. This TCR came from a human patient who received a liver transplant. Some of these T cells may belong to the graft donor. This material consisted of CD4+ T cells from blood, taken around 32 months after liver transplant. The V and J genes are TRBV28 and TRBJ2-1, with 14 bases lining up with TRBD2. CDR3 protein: CASSSSGTSGRLDNEQFF. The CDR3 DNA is TGTGCCAGCAGTTCTTCCGGGACTAGCGGGAGACTTGACAATGAGCAGTTCTTC.